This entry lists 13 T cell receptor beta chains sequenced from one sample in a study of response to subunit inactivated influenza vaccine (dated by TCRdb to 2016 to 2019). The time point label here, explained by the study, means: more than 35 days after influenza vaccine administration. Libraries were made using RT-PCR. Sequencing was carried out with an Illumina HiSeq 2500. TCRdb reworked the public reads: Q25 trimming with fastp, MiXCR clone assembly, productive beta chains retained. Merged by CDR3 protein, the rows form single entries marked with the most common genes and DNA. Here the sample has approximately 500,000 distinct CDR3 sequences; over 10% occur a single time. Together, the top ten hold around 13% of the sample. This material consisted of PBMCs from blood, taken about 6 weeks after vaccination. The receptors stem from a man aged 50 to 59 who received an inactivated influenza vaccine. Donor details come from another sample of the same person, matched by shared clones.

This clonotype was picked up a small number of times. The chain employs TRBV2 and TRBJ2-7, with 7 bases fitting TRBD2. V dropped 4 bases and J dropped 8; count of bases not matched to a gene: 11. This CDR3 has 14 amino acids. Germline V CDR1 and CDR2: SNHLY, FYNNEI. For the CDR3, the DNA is TGTGCCAGCAGTGTGTCTAGCGGTGTTTTGAAGCAGTACTTC. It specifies CASSVSSGVLKQYF.

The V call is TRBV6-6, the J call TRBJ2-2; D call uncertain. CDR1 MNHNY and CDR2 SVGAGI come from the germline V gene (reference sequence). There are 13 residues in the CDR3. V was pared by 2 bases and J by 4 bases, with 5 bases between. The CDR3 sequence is CASSYPSTGELFF. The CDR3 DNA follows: TGTGCCAGCAGTTACCCTTCCACCGGGGAGCTGTTTTTT.

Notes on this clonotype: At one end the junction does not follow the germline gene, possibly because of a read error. This CDR3 is CATSVGASYEQYF. The CDR3 DNA reads as TGTGCCACCAGTGTAGGCGCTTCCTACGAGCAGTACTTC. The chain links TRBV12-3 or TRBV12-4 to TRBJ2-7; D is ambiguous. The CDR3 totals 13 residues.

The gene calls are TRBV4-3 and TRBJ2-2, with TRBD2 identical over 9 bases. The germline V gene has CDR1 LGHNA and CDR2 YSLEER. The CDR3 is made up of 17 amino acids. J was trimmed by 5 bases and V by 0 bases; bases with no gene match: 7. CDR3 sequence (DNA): TGCGCCAGCAGCCAAGATCTCGGTAGCGGGAGTACCGGGGAGCTGTTTTTT. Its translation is CASSQDLGSGSTGELFF.

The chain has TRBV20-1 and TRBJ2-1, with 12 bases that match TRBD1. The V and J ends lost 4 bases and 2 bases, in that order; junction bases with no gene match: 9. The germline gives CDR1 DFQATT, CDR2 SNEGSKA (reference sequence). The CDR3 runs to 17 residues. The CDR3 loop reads CSANRDRGLGTYNEQFF. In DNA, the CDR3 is TGCAGTGCTAACCGGGACAGGGGGCTAGGAACCTACAATGAGCAGTTCTTC.

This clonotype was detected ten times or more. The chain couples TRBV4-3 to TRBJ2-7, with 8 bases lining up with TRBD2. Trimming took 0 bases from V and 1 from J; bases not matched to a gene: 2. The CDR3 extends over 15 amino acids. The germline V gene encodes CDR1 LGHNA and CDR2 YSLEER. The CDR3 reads CASSQDIAGSYEQYF. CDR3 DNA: TGCGCCAGCAGCCAAGATATAGCGGGGTCCTACGAGCAGTACTTC.

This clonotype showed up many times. CDR3 nucleotide sequence: TGTGCCACCAGTGATATGACTAGCGGGAGAACGGGTGAGCAGTTCTTC. This sequence encodes CATSDMTSGRTGEQFF. This rearrangement joins TRBV24-1 to TRBJ2-1, with TRBD2 matching 12 bases. This CDR3 region has 16 residues. With 3 bases clipped from V and 9 bases from J, the junction kept 8 bases outside the gene matches. Germline CDR1 is KGHDR and CDR2 is SFDVKD.

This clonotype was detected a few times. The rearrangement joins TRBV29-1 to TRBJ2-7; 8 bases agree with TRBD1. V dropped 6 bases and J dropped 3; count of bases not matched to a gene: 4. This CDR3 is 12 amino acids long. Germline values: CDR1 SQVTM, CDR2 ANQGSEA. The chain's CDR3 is CSVRGQGYEQYF. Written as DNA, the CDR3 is TGCAGCGTCAGAGGACAGGGCTACGAGCAGTACTTC.

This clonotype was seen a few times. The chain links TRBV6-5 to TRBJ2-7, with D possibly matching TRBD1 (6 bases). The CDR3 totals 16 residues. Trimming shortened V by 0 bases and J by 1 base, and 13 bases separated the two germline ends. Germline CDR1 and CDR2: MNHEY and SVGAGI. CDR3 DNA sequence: TGTGCCAGCAGTTACTCATGGGCAGGGGCTTCCTACGAGCAGTACTTC. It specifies CASSYSWAGASYEQYF.

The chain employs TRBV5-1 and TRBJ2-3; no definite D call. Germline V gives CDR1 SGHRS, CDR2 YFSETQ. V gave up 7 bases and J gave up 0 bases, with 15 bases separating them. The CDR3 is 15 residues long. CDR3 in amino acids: CASGSDPSSTDTQYF. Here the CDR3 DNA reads TGCGCCAGCGGATCCGACCCTTCTAGCACAGATACGCAGTATTTT.

The CDR3 spells CASSLPPGAGNTIYF. As DNA, the CDR3 is TGTGCCAGCAGCTTACCCCCAGGGGCTGGAAACACCATATATTTT. The gene calls are TRBV7-2 and TRBJ1-3; D perhaps matches TRBD1 (6 bases). Trimming left V 2 bases short and J 2 bases short, with 10 bases between. In germline, CDR1 is SGHTA, CDR2 FQGNSA. The CDR3 loop spans 15 amino acids. Full variable domain (outside the CDR3, taken from reference TRBV7-2 and TRBJ1-3): GAGVSQSPSNKVTEKGKDVELRCDPISGHTALYWYRQSLGQGLEFLIYFQGNSAPDKSGLPSDRFSAERTGGSVSTLTIQRTQQEDSAVYLCASSLPPGAGNTIYFGEGSWLTVV.

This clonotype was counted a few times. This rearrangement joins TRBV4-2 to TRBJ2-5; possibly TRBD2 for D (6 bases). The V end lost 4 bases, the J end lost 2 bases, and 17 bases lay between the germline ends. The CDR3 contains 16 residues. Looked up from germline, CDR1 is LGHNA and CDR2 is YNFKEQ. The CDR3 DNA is TGTGCCAGCAGCCCGCGCGAGACTAGACCACAAGAGACCCAGTACTTC. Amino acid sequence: CASSPRETRPQETQYF.

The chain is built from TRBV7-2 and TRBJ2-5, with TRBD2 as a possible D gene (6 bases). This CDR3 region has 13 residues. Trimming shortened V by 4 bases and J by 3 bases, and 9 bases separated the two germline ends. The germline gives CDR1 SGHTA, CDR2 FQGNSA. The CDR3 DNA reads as TGTGCCAGCAGCTACGGGGGAAAAGAGACCCAGTACTTC. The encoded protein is CASSYGGKETQYF.